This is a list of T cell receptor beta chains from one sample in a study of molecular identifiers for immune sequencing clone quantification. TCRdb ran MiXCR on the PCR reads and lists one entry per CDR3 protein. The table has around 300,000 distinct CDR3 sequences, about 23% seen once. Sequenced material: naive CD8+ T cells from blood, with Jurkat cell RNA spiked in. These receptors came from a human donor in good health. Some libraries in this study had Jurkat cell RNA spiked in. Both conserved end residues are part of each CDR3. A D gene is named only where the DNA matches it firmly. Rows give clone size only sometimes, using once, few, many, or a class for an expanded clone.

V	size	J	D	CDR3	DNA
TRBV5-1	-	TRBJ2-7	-	CASSLMPQTSYEQYF	TGCGCCAGCAGCTTGATGCCTCAGACCTCCTACGAGCAGTACTTC
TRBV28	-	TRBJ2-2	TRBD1	CASSLPDRGANTGEPFF	TGTGCCAGCAGTTTGCCCGACAGGGGAGCGAACACCGGGGAGCCGTTTTTT
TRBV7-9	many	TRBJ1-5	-	CASSLGVAQPQHF	TGTGCCAGCAGCTTAGGGGTGGCACAGCCCCAGCATTTT
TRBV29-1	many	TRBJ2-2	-	CSVIDTGELFF	TGCAGCGTTATTGACACCGGGGAGCTGTTTTTT
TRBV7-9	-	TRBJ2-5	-	CASSWILAGGETQHF	TGTGCCAGCAGCTGGATACTAGCTGGTGGGGAGACCCAGCACTTC
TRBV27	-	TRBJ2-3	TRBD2	CASRTGLAGADTQYF	TGTGCCAGCAGAACGGGACTAGCGGGGGCAGATACGCAGTATTTT
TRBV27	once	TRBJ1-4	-	CASSLSSGTIPFGEKLLF	TGTGCCAGCAGTTTATCGAGTGGGACGATCCCCTTCGGAGAAAAACTGCTTTTT
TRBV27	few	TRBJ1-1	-	CASSPGVAEAFF	TGTGCCAGCAGTCCAGGGGTGGCTGAAGCTTTCTTT
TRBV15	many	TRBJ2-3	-	CATSKGLPDTQYF	TGTGCCACCAGCAAGGGACTGCCAGATACGCAGTATTTT
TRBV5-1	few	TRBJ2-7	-	CASSLVSATHEQYF	TGCGCCAGCAGCTTGGTGTCAGCCACCCACGAGCAGTACTTC
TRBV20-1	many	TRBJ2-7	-	CSARVRGLAPYEQYF	TGCAGTGCTAGAGTCCGCGGTCTGGCGCCCTACGAGCAGTACTTC
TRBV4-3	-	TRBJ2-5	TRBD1	CASSQSTGTEETQYF	TGCGCCAGCAGCCAGAGCACCGGGACAGAAGAGACCCAGTACTTC
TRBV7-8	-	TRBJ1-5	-	CASSLEGEANQPQHF	TGTGCCAGCAGCTTAGAAGGGGAGGCCAATCAGCCCCAGCATTTT
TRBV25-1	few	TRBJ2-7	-	CASTGPFDHEQYF	TGTGCCAGCACGGGACCTTTCGACCACGAGCAGTACTTC
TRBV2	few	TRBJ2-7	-	CASTPGGSSYEQYF	TGTGCCAGCACCCCGGGCGGGTCCTCCTACGAGCAGTACTTC
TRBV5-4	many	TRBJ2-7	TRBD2	CASSFAGVDEQYF	TGTGCCAGCAGCTTTGCGGGAGTGGACGAGCAGTACTTC
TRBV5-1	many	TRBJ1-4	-	CASSLAPGRGNEKLFF	TGCGCCAGCAGCTTGGCCCCGGGACGGGGTAATGAAAAACTGTTTTTT
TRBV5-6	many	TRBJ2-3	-	CASSFTTDTQYF	TGTGCCAGCAGCTTTACGACAGATACGCAGTATTTT
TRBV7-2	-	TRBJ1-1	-	CASSLRLGRNEAFF	TGTGCCAGCAGCTTACGTCTGGGGAGGAACGAGGCTTTCTTT
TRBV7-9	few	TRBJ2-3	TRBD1	CASRGTGEDTQYF	TGTGCCAGCAGAGGGACAGGGGAAGATACGCAGTATTTT
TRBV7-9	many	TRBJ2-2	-	CASSLIQGSGELFF	TGTGCCAGCAGCCTGATCCAGGGTTCCGGGGAGCTGTTTTTT
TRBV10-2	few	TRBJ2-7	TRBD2	CASSVPREGGSDEQYF	TGCGCCAGCAGTGTTCCGCGGGAGGGCGGATCGGACGAGCAGTACTTC
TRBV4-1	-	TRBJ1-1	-	CASSPQQGFNTEAFF	TGCGCCAGCAGCCCCCAACAGGGTTTTAACACTGAAGCTTTCTTT
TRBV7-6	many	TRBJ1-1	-	CASSFDTGTEAFF	TGTGCCAGCAGCTTCGACACCGGGACAGAAGCTTTCTTT
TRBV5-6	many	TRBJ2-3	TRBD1	CASSWTGLDTQYF	TGTGCCAGCAGCTGGACAGGGCTAGATACGCAGTATTTT
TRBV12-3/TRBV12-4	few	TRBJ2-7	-	CASSSYYYEQYF	TGTGCCAGCAGTTCTTATTACTACGAGCAGTACTTC
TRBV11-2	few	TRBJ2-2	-	CASSPGVRADPILFF	TGTGCCAGCAGCCCTGGGGTGCGGGCAGACCCCATATTGTTTTTT
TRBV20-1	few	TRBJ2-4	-	CSAYQTVAKNIQYF	TGCAGTGCATATCAGACAGTAGCCAAAAACATTCAGTACTTC
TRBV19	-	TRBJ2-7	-	CASSSRRGAHYEQYF	TGTGCCAGTAGTTCACGCCGGGGAGCCCACTACGAGCAGTACTTC
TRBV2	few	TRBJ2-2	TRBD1	CASSDGTVTNTGELFF	TGTGCCAGCAGTGACGGGACAGTTACGAACACCGGGGAGCTGTTTTTT